This T cell receptor beta chain derives from a study of Graves' ophthalmopathy and Graves' hyperthyroidism. From RNA, the CDR3 regions of TCR beta chains were amplified and sequenced. Following a first-round RT-PCR that used HTBI primers, a second-round multiplex PCR was carried out. TCRdb used MiXCR to reprocess the multiplex PCR reads, holding one entry per CDR3 protein. The repertoire holds roughly 1.1 million distinct CDR3 sequences, with about 36% as singletons. Newly diagnosed, the hyperthyroidism patients had under 2 months' duration and were aged 18 to 65. The sample was peripheral blood or thyroid tissue (not recorded which). This sequence originates from an adult man with Graves' hyperthyroidism.

The CDR3 sequence is CATSRVADTQYF. The CDR3 region has the DNA TGTGCCACCAGCAGAGTGGCAGATACGCAGTATTTT. The chain has TRBV15 and TRBJ2-3; D is undetermined. Germline V lookup: CDR1 LNHNV, CDR2 YYDKDF (reference sequence). The CDR3 covers 12 residues. Trimming cost V 1 base and J 4 bases, with 3 bases left between them.